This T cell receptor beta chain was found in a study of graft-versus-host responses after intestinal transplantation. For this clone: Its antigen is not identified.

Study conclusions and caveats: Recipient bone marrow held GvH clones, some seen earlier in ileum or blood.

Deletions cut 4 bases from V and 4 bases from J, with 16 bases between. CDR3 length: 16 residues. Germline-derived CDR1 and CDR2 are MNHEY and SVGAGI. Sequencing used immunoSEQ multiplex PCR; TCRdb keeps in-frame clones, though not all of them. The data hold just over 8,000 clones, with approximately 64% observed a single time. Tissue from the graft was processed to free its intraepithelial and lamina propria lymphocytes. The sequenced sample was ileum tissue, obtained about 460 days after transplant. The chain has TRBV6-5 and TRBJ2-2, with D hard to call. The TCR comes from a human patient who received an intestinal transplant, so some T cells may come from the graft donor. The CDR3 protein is CASSFTSQTVTGELFF. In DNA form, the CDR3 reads TGTGCCAGCAGTTTTACTTCGCAGACGGTCACCGGGGAGCTGTTTTTT.